Below are 21 T cell receptor beta chains sequenced from a single sample in a study of blood T cells in healthy people across ages. Then a second PCR, running roughly 7 to 11 cycles, was carried out with a sample-barcoded 5' primer and a J-beta primer mix. TCRdb called the 5' RACE reads again in MiXCR, with one record for every CDR3 protein. Of about 680,000 distinct CDR3 sequences in the sample, roughly 50% were seen once. Sequencing used blood. These TCRs come from a woman aged 60-75 years in good health.

There are a few counts of this clonotype. The chain recombines TRBV7-9 with TRBJ2-7; D not certain. Germline CDR1 and CDR2: SEHNR and FQNEAQ (reference sequence). Trimming removed 2 bases from V and 1 base from J, with 12 bases in between. The CDR3 length is 15 residues. The DNA for the CDR3 is TGTGCCAGCAGCTTAAGTCAGGTACCATCCTACGAGCAGTACTTC. It is translated as CASSLSQVPSYEQYF.

The chain links TRBV28 to TRBJ1-2; TRBD1 is a possible D gene (5 bases). CDR3 size: 13 residues. V lost 7 bases and J lost 7, with 16 bases in between. In germline, CDR1 is MDHEN, CDR2 SYDVKM. The CDR3 protein is CASTRDRRRGYTF. The CDR3 DNA reads TGTGCCAGCACCCGGGACCGCCGACGTGGCTACACCTTC.

The chain uses TRBV6-5 and TRBJ2-5, with TRBD1 matching over 7 bases. The CDR3 runs to 19 residues. V shed 2 bases, J shed 1 base, and the junction held 16 bases outside the gene matches. CDR1 MNHEY and CDR2 SVGAGI come from the germline V gene. CDR3 DNA: TGTGCCAGCAGTTACAGCGCCCCGGGACAGCAGAACCCCCAAGAGACCCAGTACTTC. It specifies CASSYSAPGQQNPQETQYF.

This clonotype appeared a few times. The V and J genes are TRBV5-1 and TRBJ1-6; a weak D match, TRBD1 (6 bases). Between the trimmed V and J ends, which lost 4 bases and 10 bases, there was a span of 15 bases. The length of the CDR3 is 14 residues. Germline lookup yields CDR1 SGHRS and CDR2 YFSETQ. CDR3 nucleotides: TGCGCCAGCAGCCCAGGGGTACATGGGTCACCCCTCCACTTT. This gives the protein CASSPGVHGSPLHF.

Remarks on this clonotype: This may arise from a read error, as a much more abundant clone is one base away. The J gene is TRBJ2-7, the V gene TRBV6-4; 10 bases are shared with TRBD1. The DNA end favors TRBJ2-5, so the J call may be wrong. The V gene's germline CDR1 is MRHNA and CDR2 SNTAGT. The CDR3 covers 16 residues. The CDR3 loop reads CASSDRPGQGIETQYF. The CDR3, as DNA: TGTGCCAGCAGTGACAGACCGGGACAGGGGATTGAGACCCAGTACTTC.

In this sample, this clonotype turned up a few times. This chain links TRBV15 with TRBJ2-4; either TRBD1 or TRBD2 may supply D (5 bases each). The CDR3 contains 19 residues. Germline assignment: CDR1 LNHNV and CDR2 YYDKDF (reference sequence). V was cut by 1 base and J by 0 bases, with 19 bases left in between. CDR3 bases: TGTGCCACCAGCAGAGGTATGGGGGACCTCGTACTAGCCAAAAACATTCAGTACTTC. It encodes CATSRGMGDLVLAKNIQYF.

This clonotype was observed a few times. The genes are TRBV24-1 and TRBJ2-1, with TRBD2 identical over 7 bases. The DNA end is more similar to TRBJ2-7, so the J call may be wrong. Germline V gives CDR1 KGHDR, CDR2 SFDVKD. The CDR3 is 14 amino acids. The chain's CDR3 is CATSETSANNEQYF. CDR3 in DNA: TGTGCCACCAGTGAAACTAGCGCCAACAATGAGCAGTACTTC.

This clonotype was found a few times. The chain employs TRBV4-2 and TRBJ2-7; D might be TRBD1 or TRBD2, each matching 5 bases. From germline, CDR1 is LGHNA and CDR2 YNFKEQ. The V end was cut by 1 base, the J end by 0 bases, with 10 bases between. This CDR3 is built from 15 residues. This CDR3 reads CASSQAQGASYEQYF. The CDR3 DNA is TGTGCCAGCAGCCAAGCTCAGGGAGCCTCCTACGAGCAGTACTTC.

This clonotype was seen only a few times. This chain links TRBV7-9 with TRBJ1-1; unclear D gene. Per germline, CDR1 SEHNR and CDR2 FQNEAQ (reference sequence). The CDR3 has 16 residues. V was cut by 1 base and J by 4 bases, with 16 bases left in between. In DNA form, the CDR3 reads TGTGCCAGCAGCTTAGAAGGCGGACGCATGGGCACTGAAGCTTTCTTT. It translates to CASSLEGGRMGTEAFF.

The table lists this clonotype with a count of one. The chain carries TRBV20-1 and TRBJ2-1; TRBD2 agrees at 7 bases. Germline V gene sequence: CDR1 DFQATT, CDR2 SNEGSKA (reference sequence). There are 12 residues in the CDR3. The CDR3 DNA reads TGCAGGGCTCAGTCAAGCGGGGTAGGGCAGTTCTTC. It codes for CRAQSSGVGQFF.

The gene calls are TRBV18 and TRBJ2-1; the D gene is possibly TRBD1 (8 bases). V was shortened by 5 bases and J by 9 bases, with 20 bases between the two germline ends. Germline V gene data show CDR1 as KGHSH and CDR2 as LQKENI. The CDR3 covers 15 residues. The CDR3 reads CASSSRQGREGEQFF. CDR3 DNA sequence: TGTGCCAGCTCATCCCGACAGGGGAGGGAAGGTGAGCAGTTCTTC.

In its sample, this clonotype was seen a few times. The V call is TRBV15, the J call TRBJ2-3; D is perhaps TRBD1 (6 bases). The ends were cut back, 5 bases at V and 5 bases at J, with 11 bases in the middle. This CDR3 is built from 13 residues. CDR1 and CDR2 (germline): LNHNV, YYDKDF (reference sequence). The CDR3: CATSGRGQDTQYF. CDR3 nucleotide sequence: TGTGCCACCAGCGGCAGGGGACAAGATACGCAGTATTTT.

This clonotype has more than one count but fewer than ten. The rearrangement uses TRBV7-2 and TRBJ1-2; tentative D call: TRBD1 (5 bases). The CDR3 consists of 13 residues. Looked up from germline, CDR1 is SGHTA and CDR2 is FQGNSA. The V and J ends lost 5 bases and 8 bases respectively, with 15 bases between them. CDR3 residues: CASSPFREGGYTF. The CDR3 bases are TGTGCCAGCAGCCCGTTCAGGGAAGGAGGCTACACCTTC.

The chain uses TRBV3-1 and TRBJ2-1; D possibly matches TRBD1 or TRBD2 (6 bases each). Trimming stripped 1 base from V and 2 bases from J, with 9 bases between. The length of the CDR3 is 15 residues. Germline V gene sequence: CDR1 LGHDT, CDR2 YNNKEL (reference sequence). The CDR3 region has the DNA TGTGCCAGCAGCCAAGGGGGGGCTACCTACAATGAGCAGTTCTTC. It specifies CASSQGGATYNEQFF.

This clonotype was observed at least ten times. The genes are TRBV28 and TRBJ1-2; D uncertain. Per germline, CDR1 MDHEN and CDR2 SYDVKM. V gave up 2 bases and J gave up 4 bases, with 5 bases separating them. There are 12 residues in the CDR3. The DNA for the CDR3 is TGTGCCAGCAGTTTACGAGGCTATGGCTACACCTTC. Translation: CASSLRGYGYTF.

V and J are TRBV7-2 and TRBJ2-1; 10 bases agree with TRBD1. Matching the DNA end better, TRBJ2-7 makes the J call doubtful. Per the germline V gene, CDR1 is SGHTA and CDR2 is FQGNSA. The CDR3 contains 20 residues. CDR3 DNA sequence: TGTGCCAGCAGCTTTAGTTTCTGGACAGGGGGTCGAAGCTCCTACAATGAGCAGTACTTC. Protein: CASSFSFWTGGRSSYNEQYF.

The chain joins TRBV7-3 to TRBJ1-6; D might be TRBD1 (5 bases). This CDR3 is built from 16 residues. Germline CDR1 and CDR2: SGHTA and FQGTGA. V was trimmed by 4 bases and J by 5 bases, leaving 15 bases between them. CDR3 region: CASSSGGGADNSPLHF. Written as DNA, the CDR3 is TGTGCCAGCAGCTCCGGGGGAGGGGCGGATAATTCACCCCTCCACTTT.

This clonotype was recorded at least ten times. The genes are TRBV6-6 and TRBJ2-7; possibly TRBD2 for D (5 bases). Germline V gives CDR1 MNHNY, CDR2 SVGAGI (reference sequence). V lost 8 bases, J lost 0 bases, and 17 bases lay in between. The CDR3 sequence is 15 residues long. For the CDR3, the DNA is TGTGCCAGCGCCTTGGGTAGCGCGGGCTCCTACGAGCAGTACTTC. It encodes CASALGSAGSYEQYF.

This clonotype was counted a few times. The chain joins TRBV29-1 to TRBJ2-3, with 8 bases identical to TRBD2. In germline, CDR1 is SQVTM, CDR2 ANQGSEA. The CDR3 covers 14 residues. With 5 bases clipped from V and 1 base from J, the junction kept 5 bases outside the gene matches. The CDR3 nucleotides read TGCAGCGTTTACCGGGGGGGGCGCACAGATACGCAGTATTTT. Translating gives CSVYRGGRTDTQYF.

The rearrangement uses TRBV6-1 and TRBJ1-6; TRBD1 matches 8 bases. This CDR3 has 13 amino acids. The germline V gene encodes CDR1 MNHNS and CDR2 SASEGT. V shed 4 bases and J 8 bases; nucleotides not matched to a gene: 1. The CDR3 is CASSGTGYSPLHF. The CDR3 DNA sequence: TGTGCCAGCAGTGGGACAGGGTATTCACCCCTCCACTTT.

The J gene is TRBJ2-1, the V gene TRBV30; D is ambiguous. The CDR3 totals 13 residues. Germline V gene sequence: CDR1 GTSNPN, CDR2 SVGIG (reference sequence). The V end lost 1 base, the J end lost 5 bases, and 9 bases lay between the germline ends. The CDR3 DNA is TGTGCCTGGAGTGAAACTACGGACAATGAGCAGTTCTTC. Translated: CAWSETTDNEQFF.